The rows below give T cell receptor beta chains drawn from one sample of a study of blood T cell repertoires in COVID-19. Repertoires were generated with immunoSEQ multiplex PCR, while TCRdb's copy carries only in-frame clones and drops some. The data show some 300,000 clones, 85% to 90% seen once. Sequencing was done on a sample of peripheral blood. The receptors were sampled from a woman aged 40-49 years with COVID-19, enrolled during active disease. Each CDR3 is given with its conserved first and last residue. The D gene is left open where the match is weak.

D,J,length,V,CDR3
.,TRBJ1-1,16,TRBV5-4,CASSPRLGGSNTEAFF
.,TRBJ1-3,13,TRBV6-2/TRBV6-3,CASSYVGRDTIYF
.,TRBJ2-2,16,TRBV28,CASRRYRGAGTGELFF
.,TRBJ1-1,12,TRBV30,CAWSRLVTEAFF
TRBD1,TRBJ2-3,15,TRBV5-1,CASSYGQGYPDTQYF
TRBD1,TRBJ1-2,15,TRBV28,CASSLGTGGIDGYTF
.,TRBJ1-3,14,TRBV3-1/TRBV3-2,CASSQGGQRGTIYF
.,TRBJ1-6,15,TRBV5-5,CASSIRDSYNSPLHF
.,TRBJ1-3,14,TRBV30,CAWSGGYSGNTIYF
TRBD2,TRBJ2-1,15,TRBV6-2/TRBV6-3,CASSYSSGGAGEQFF
.,TRBJ1-1,15,TRBV5-1,CASSLEEGLNTEAFF
TRBD1,TRBJ1-6,18,TRBV7-8,CASSSPKYRTGGDSPLHF
.,TRBJ1-5,15,TRBV6-1,CASTLYGGGNQPQHF
.,TRBJ1-5,16,TRBV27,CASSFTGDGVGMPQHF
TRBD2,TRBJ2-1,15,TRBV28,CASSPGGPTIYEQFF
TRBD2,TRBJ2-4,17,TRBV5-6,CASDTRGDHIAKNIQYF
.,TRBJ1-2,14,TRBV7-9,CASSSAGADYGYTF
TRBD2,TRBJ2-5,17,TRBV7-2,CASSLRAGTSAQETQYF
TRBD1,TRBJ2-3,16,TRBV5-5,CASSFRQGSTTDTQYF
.,TRBJ1-1,13,TRBV19,CASSPQGYTEAFF
.,TRBJ1-3,15,TRBV4-2,CASSQDRSGDNTIYF
.,TRBJ1-4,15,TRBV28,CASSLAGRGREKLFF
.,TRBJ2-1,15,TRBV28,CASSHLDSSYNEQFF
TRBD1,TRBJ2-2,15,TRBV5-8,CASSDDRGGTGELFF
TRBD1,TRBJ2-7,15,TRBV5-1,CASSLARDSFYEQYF
TRBD1,TRBJ2-3,17,TRBV18,CASSPDRGRPITDTQYF
TRBD1,TRBJ1-4,16,TRBV14,CASSQTQGDGDEKLFF